This T cell receptor (beta chain) came from a study of PD-1 blockade in classical Hodgkin lymphoma. Following autologous stem cell transplantation, relapse occurred in every patient, and exposure to brentuximab vedotin varied. The repertoire was sequenced with immunoSEQ multiplex PCR; TCRdb's copy has only in-frame clones and lacks some. Found here are around 91,000 clones, about four fifths of them singletons; the top ten hold 15% to 20%. Germline CDR1 is SGHDT and CDR2 is YYEEEE. The CDR3 contains 14 residues. About this clone itself: Compared with germline, one end of the junction differs, possibly owing to a read error.

V usage is TRBV5-6 and J usage is TRBJ2-7, with D perhaps matching TRBD1 (5 bases). The sequence came from a human donor with classical Hodgkin lymphoma. The material was peripheral blood mononuclear cells (PBMCs), obtained before the second cycle of nivolumab. The CDR3 protein is CASSLVGSRASATF. CDR3 in DNA: TGTGCCAGCAGCTTGGTCGGGTCCAGGGCATCCGCTACCTTC.